These T cell receptor beta chains were read from a single sample in a study of technical replicates of blood from a few donors. Here immunoSEQ multiplex PCR was the method, and the copy in TCRdb shows in-frame clones only, minus some. The sample has approximately 87,000 clones; around 94% are singletons. Specimen: T cells isolated from PBMCs. The receptors derive from a human donor in good health. Each CDR3 is given with its conserved first and last residue. D genes are given only for firm matches. Only part of the rows carry a size: once, few, many, or a class if the clone is expanded.

J | D | V | size | DNA | CDR3
TRBJ2-1 | TRBD2 | TRBV5-6 | NA | TGTGCCAGCAGCTTGGAACCCGGGACTAGATATTACAATGAGCAGTTCTTC | CASSLEPGTRYYNEQFF
TRBJ2-1 | NA | TRBV28 | once | TGTGCCAGCAGTCGCGGGGGGACAGTATACAATGAGCAGTTCTTC | CASSRGGTVYNEQFF
TRBJ2-2 | NA | TRBV4-1 | once | TGCGCCAGCAGCCAAAGGGGGCTGGCGGGGGGTAGGTCCGGGGAGCTGTTTTTT | CASSQRGLAGGRSGELFF
TRBJ2-1 | TRBD1 | TRBV29-1 | NA | TGCAGCGCGAGACAGGGGGGAAATGAGCAGTTCTTC | CSARQGGNEQFF
TRBJ1-5 | NA | TRBV28 | NA | TGTGCCAGCAGCCAGGGTCTGGGGGCAGGGATATATCAGCCCCAGCATTTT | CASSQGLGAGIYQPQHF
TRBJ2-7 | TRBD2 | TRBV7-8 | NA | TGTGCCAGCAGCTCCGGTAGCGGGGGGGCCTACGAGCAGTACTTC | CASSSGSGGAYEQYF
TRBJ2-7 | NA | TRBV6-1 | NA | TGTGCCAGCAGAACGGCAGGGGACGGGGAGCAGTACTTC | CASRTAGDGEQYF
TRBJ2-5 | TRBD2 | TRBV7-2 | NA | TGTGCCAGCAGCTTATGGCGGGAGATCCAAGAGACCCAGTACTTC | CASSLWREIQETQYF
TRBJ1-5 | TRBD1 | TRBV6-6 | NA | TGTGCCAGCCACCTAAACCGGGACAGGAATCAGCCCCAGCATTTT | CASHLNRDRNQPQHF
TRBJ2-5 | NA | TRBV27 | few | TGTGCCAGCAGTTCCCCTCTTGTGAGCGACACCCAGTACTTC | CASSSPLVSDTQYF
TRBJ2-2 | TRBD2 | TRBV6-5 | NA | TGTGCCAGCAGAAACGGGGGGGCAGGCACCGGGGAGCTGTTTTTT | CASRNGGAGTGELFF
TRBJ2-1 | TRBD2 | TRBV5-1 | NA | TGCGCCAGCAGCTTTGGCCTAGCGGACTACAATGAGCAGTTCTTC | CASSFGLADYNEQFF
TRBJ2-3 | TRBD2 | TRBV6-5 | NA | TGTGCCAGCAGTTACTCTAGCGGGGGGGGACGGGATACGCAGTATTTT | CASSYSSGGGRDTQYF
TRBJ2-7 | NA | TRBV5-1 | few | TGCGCCAGCAGCTTGGTTACTAGCTACGAGCAGTACTTC | CASSLVTSYEQYF
TRBJ1-1 | TRBD1 | TRBV18 | NA | TGTGCCAGCTACTTCTCCGGGACAGATGAAGCTTTCTTT | CASYFSGTDEAFF
TRBJ2-1 | TRBD2 | TRBV6-5 | NA | TGTGCCAGCAGTTACTCCCGACTAGCGAGTAACAATGAGCAGTTCTTC | CASSYSRLASNNEQFF
TRBJ2-7 | TRBD1 | TRBV5-1 | NA | TGCGCCAGCAGCCCCCGGGACAGTGCCTACGAGCAGTACTTC | CASSPRDSAYEQYF
TRBJ1-2 | TRBD1 | TRBV27 | NA | TGTGCCAGCACCTCGGGACAGGGGGCCCAAGGCTACACCTTC | CASTSGQGAQGYTF
TRBJ1-1 | NA | TRBV5-3 | NA | TGTGCCAGAAGCTGCCAGGGTAGGGGGACTGAAGCTTTCTTT | CARSCQGRGTEAFF
TRBJ2-2 | TRBD2 | TRBV5-6 | NA | TGTGCCAGCAGCTATGCCCCCAGCGGGAGAGGGGCCGGGGAGCTGTTTTTT | CASSYAPSGRGAGELFF
TRBJ2-2 | NA | TRBV19 | NA | TGTGCCAGTAGTATAGAACAGAGTTTGCCCGGGGAGCTGTTTTTT | CASSIEQSLPGELFF
TRBJ2-3 | NA | TRBV19 | NA | TGTGCCAGTAGTGGAAAACAGGGCGAAAGCACAGATACGCAGTATTTT | CASSGKQGESTDTQYF
TRBJ2-2 | NA | TRBV6-4 | once | TGTGCCAGCAGTGACCACTACACCGGGGAGCTGTTTTTT | CASSDHYTGELFF
TRBJ2-3 | NA | TRBV27 | NA | TGTGCCAGCAGTTTATCGATGGCGGCCGTTGTTGACGACCCTTACACAGATACGCAGTATTTT | CASSLSMAAVVDDPYTDTQYF
TRBJ1-1 | NA | TRBV2 | NA | TGTGCCAGCAGTAGGAGCGGGCTGGAAACTGAAGCTTTCTTT | CASSRSGLETEAFF
TRBJ1-1 | TRBD1 | TRBV9 | NA | TGTGCCAGCAACGGCGGACAGGACGGGGGCACTGAAGCTTTCTTT | CASNGGQDGGTEAFF
TRBJ1-5 | NA | TRBV6-5 | NA | TGTGCCAGCAGGGCGGGAGGGATTAGCAATCAGCCCCAGCATTTT | CASRAGGISNQPQHF
TRBJ1-1 | TRBD1 | TRBV4-1 | few | TGCGCCAGCAGCCTGACAGGGGCGAACACTGAAGCTTTCTTT | CASSLTGANTEAFF
TRBJ1-4 | NA | TRBV28 | NA | TGTGCCAGCTTCTTCCGGGGAGAGGAAAAACTGTTTTTT | CASFFRGEEKLFF
TRBJ2-5 | NA | TRBV10-2 | NA | TGCGCCAGCAGCTACCTTGTGGGAGTGGAGACCCAGTACTTC | CASSYLVGVETQYF
TRBJ1-2 | NA | TRBV6-5 | NA | TGTGCCAGCAGTTCGCTGGGGGGGGACTATGGCTACACCTTC | CASSSLGGDYGYTF
TRBJ2-5 | NA | TRBV16 | NA | TGTGCCAGCAGCCAATTGGGGCAGCAAGAGACCCAGTACTTC | CASSQLGQQETQYF
TRBJ1-4 | TRBD1 | TRBV19 | NA | TGTGCCAGTAGTATCGGGACAGTGATTAATGAAAAACTGTTTTTT | CASSIGTVINEKLFF
TRBJ2-1 | NA | TRBV5-1 | NA | TGCGCCAGCAGCGCCGGATCAGGTGGCGATGAGCAGTTCTTC | CASSAGSGGDEQFF
TRBJ1-5 | NA | TRBV6-1 | NA | TGTGCCAGCAGTAACAGGGTTGGCAATCAGCCCCAGCATTTT | CASSNRVGNQPQHF
TRBJ2-7 | TRBD2 | TRBV18 | NA | TGTGCCAGCTCACCAATTTTCGGTGAAGCGGGAGTCAAGGAGCAGTACTTC | CASSPIFGEAGVKEQYF
TRBJ1-1 | NA | TRBV5-8 | NA | TGTGCCAGCAGCTTGACGGGGAGGAACACTGAAGCTTTCTTT | CASSLTGRNTEAFF